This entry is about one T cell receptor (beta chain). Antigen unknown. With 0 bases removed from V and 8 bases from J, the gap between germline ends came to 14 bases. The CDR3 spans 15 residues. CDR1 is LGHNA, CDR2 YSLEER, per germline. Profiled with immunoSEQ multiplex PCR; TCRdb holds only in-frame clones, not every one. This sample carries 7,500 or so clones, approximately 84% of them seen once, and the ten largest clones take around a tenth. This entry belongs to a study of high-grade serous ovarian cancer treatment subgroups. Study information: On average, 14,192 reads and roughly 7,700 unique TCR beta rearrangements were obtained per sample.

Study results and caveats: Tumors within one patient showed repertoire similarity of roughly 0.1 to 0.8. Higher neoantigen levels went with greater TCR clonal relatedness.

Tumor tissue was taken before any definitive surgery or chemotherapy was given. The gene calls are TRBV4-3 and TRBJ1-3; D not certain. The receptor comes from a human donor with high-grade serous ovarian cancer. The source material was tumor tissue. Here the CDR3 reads CASSQESAYPDTIYF. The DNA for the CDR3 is TGCGCCAGCAGCCAAGAATCGGCCTATCCGGACACCATATATTTT.